This is a list of T cell receptor beta chains from one sample in a study of cytomegalovirus exposure and HLA in healthy donors. Method: immunoSEQ multiplex PCR; TCRdb's copy keeps in-frame clones and lacks some. This table has around 130,000 clones, 65% to 80% appearing once. Sequencing was carried out using PBMCs. These receptors were collected from a woman aged 18-29 years in good health and CMV-seronegative. Both conserved end residues are part of each CDR3. The order of the fields is J gene, clone size, V gene, D gene, CDR3 DNA, CDR3 protein. D genes are given only for firm matches. Size is omitted from some rows. Given values are once, few, many or a class for expanded clones.

>TRBJ2-2|.|TRBV30|.
TGTGCCTGGAGTGTCGGGGGGCGCGGGGAGCTGTTTTTT
CAWSVGGRGELFF
>TRBJ2-1|.|TRBV18|.
TGTGCCAGCTCCGGAGCTCGAGGAGGGCAGCAGTTCTTC
CASSGARGGQQFF
>TRBJ2-7|.|TRBV6-5|TRBD1
TGTGCCAGCAGTTACGACAGGGAAGGAGACGAGCAGTACTTC
CASSYDREGDEQYF
>TRBJ2-5|.|TRBV6-5|.
TGTGCCAGCAGTTACTCGGGCACGGCTTGGGCCCAGTACTTC
CASSYSGTAWAQYF
>TRBJ1-1|.|TRBV30|.
TGTGCCTGGAACGGGGGATCTGGGGGTACTGAAGCTTTCTTT
CAWNGGSGGTEAFF
>TRBJ2-1|once|TRBV5-1|.
TGCGCCAGCAGCTTGAGCTATGAGCAGTTCTTC
CASSLSYEQFF
>TRBJ2-7|few|TRBV5-5|TRBD2
TGTGCCAGCAGCTGGGGCTCAAGCGGGGCGGTTGGATACGAGCAGTACTTC
CASSWGSSGAVGYEQYF
>TRBJ2-5|.|TRBV2|.
TGTGCCAGCAGTGTGCAGGGGACCCAAGAGACCCAGTACTTC
CASSVQGTQETQYF
>TRBJ2-3|.|TRBV10-1|.
TGCGCCAGCAGTGTGGGGCGGGATACGCAGTATTTT
CASSVGRDTQYF
>TRBJ2-7|.|TRBV4-1|TRBD1
TGCGCCAGCAGCCAAGAGAGGGACAGTCGGACCTACGAGCAGTACTTC
CASSQERDSRTYEQYF
>TRBJ1-1|few|TRBV19|.
TGTGCCAGTAGTATGAGGGAGAACACTGAAGCTTTCTTT
CASSMRENTEAFF
>TRBJ1-2|few|TRBV6-5|.
TGTGCCAGCAGTTACTCGCGCCAGGCTAACTATGGCTACACCTTC
CASSYSRQANYGYTF
>TRBJ2-7|once|TRBV15|.
TGTGCCACCAGCCGTAGTGATTCACGCGAGCAGTACTTC
CATSRSDSREQYF
>TRBJ2-7|.|TRBV11-2|TRBD1
TGTGCCAGCAGCTCCAGGCCGGGACAGGGCCGATCAATCTCCTACGAGCAGTACTTC
CASSSRPGQGRSISYEQYF
>TRBJ2-5|.|TRBV7-2|TRBD2
TGTGCCAGCAGCTTAGTGGCTAGCGGAGAGACCCAGTACTTC
CASSLVASGETQYF
>TRBJ1-4|.|TRBV5-1|.
TGCGCCAGCAGCTTTCTGGGGGGGGCTAATGAAAAACTGTTTTTT
CASSFLGGANEKLFF
>TRBJ1-2|.|TRBV30|TRBD1
TGTGCCTGGAGTAAGGGACAGGGGAGTGGAGGCTACACCTTC
CAWSKGQGSGGYTF
>TRBJ2-7|.|TRBV14|TRBD2
TGTGCCAGCAGCCAAGGGCTAGCGGGCGAGCAGTACTTC
CASSQGLAGEQYF
>TRBJ2-1|.|TRBV5-1|.
TGCGCCAGCAGCCGCACGACTAGTATTAATGAGCAGTTCTTC
CASSRTTSINEQFF
>TRBJ2-1|.|TRBV7-9|.
TGTGCCAGCAGCTACCCCGGGACTCACAATGAGCAGTTCTTC
CASSYPGTHNEQFF
>TRBJ2-7|once|TRBV13|TRBD2
TGTGCCAGCAGCTCGCGGACTAGCGGGAGCCGCAACGAGCAGTACTTC
CASSSRTSGSRNEQYF
>TRBJ2-7|.|TRBV29-1|TRBD2
TGCAGCGCTCTAAGCGGGAGCGCGTACGAGCAGTACTTC
CSALSGSAYEQYF
>TRBJ2-7|.|TRBV7-9|.
TGTGCCAGCGCACCAGGGGGGAGGCCCTCCTACGAGCAGTACTTC
CASAPGGRPSYEQYF
>TRBJ1-1|few|TRBV19|.
TGTGCCAGTAGTATAGACAGAAATAACCAAAACACTGAAGCTTTCTTT
CASSIDRNNQNTEAFF
>TRBJ1-1|.|TRBV25-1|.
TGTGCCAGCGTTACAGGTAGTAACACTGAAGCTTTCTTT
CASVTGSNTEAFF
>TRBJ2-1|few|TRBV7-2|.
TGTGCCAGCACCTTGTTTCGAGGGCGGGATAGTGAGCAGTTCTTC
CASTLFRGRDSEQFF
>TRBJ2-6|.|TRBV5-5|.
TGTGCCAGCAGCATTGCGACTGGGTCCAACGTCCTGACTTTC
CASSIATGSNVLTF
>TRBJ2-2|.|TRBV9|.
TGTGCCAGCAGCGTTTATGAGGAACTTGCCGGGGAGCTGTTTTTT
CASSVYEELAGELFF
>TRBJ2-7|once|TRBV30|.
TGTGCCTGGTCGGACAGCAGTCCTACGATGGACTTC
CAWSDSSPTMDF
>TRBJ1-5|once|TRBV30|.
TGTGCCTGGAGTGTAGCTCCTAATCAGCCCCAGCATTTT
CAWSVAPNQPQHF
>TRBJ2-1|.|TRBV4-2|TRBD2
TGTGCCAGCAGCCCGACTAGCGGGAGGCTTAATGAGCAGTTCTTC
CASSPTSGRLNEQFF
>TRBJ1-1|.|TRBV5-1|.
TGCGCCAGCAGCACCGGGGTTAACACTGAAGCTTTCTTT
CASSTGVNTEAFF
>TRBJ2-3|few|TRBV6-4|TRBD2
TGTGCCAGCAGTGACGGGAGGGCTAGCACAGATACGCAGTATTTT
CASSDGRASTDTQYF
>TRBJ1-4|.|TRBV6-1|.
TGTGCCAGCAGTGAAAAAGCAAGGATCGCGAGGGAAAAACTGTTTTTT
CASSEKARIAREKLFF
>TRBJ1-1|.|TRBV30|.
TGTGCCTGGAGTTCTCCCGAACTCAGGGTCCTCAGCACTGAAGCTTTCTTT
CAWSSPELRVLSTEAFF
>TRBJ2-5|.|TRBV5-4|.
TGTGCCAGCAGCACCGAGTACCAAGAGACCCAGTACTTC
CASSTEYQETQYF
>TRBJ2-7|.|TRBV7-2|TRBD2
TGTGCCAGCAGCCCCCCCGGGGAGCGGGGAACCTACGAGCAGTACTTC
CASSPPGERGTYEQYF
>TRBJ1-1|.|TRBV5-4|.
TGTGCCAGCAGTCCGACAATGTCCGGGGACACTGAAGCTTTCTTT
CASSPTMSGDTEAFF
>TRBJ2-3|.|TRBV27|TRBD2
TGTGCCAGCAGTTTACGACAGGGTAGCGGGGGAGTTAGCACAGATACGCAGTATTTT
CASSLRQGSGGVSTDTQYF
>TRBJ2-7|.|TRBV6-5|TRBD1
TGTGCCAGCAGCGGGGACAGGGCCTACGAGCAGTACTTC
CASSGDRAYEQYF
>TRBJ1-2|.|TRBV27|.
TGTGCCAGCAGTTTAGCCGGGACTTTGATGTCCGATGGCTACACCTTC
CASSLAGTLMSDGYTF
>TRBJ1-3|.|TRBV7-9|.
TGTGCCAGCAGCCCCCCGGGGACATCGGTTGGAAACACCATATATTTT
CASSPPGTSVGNTIYF
>TRBJ2-7|once|TRBV30|TRBD1
TGTGCCTGGGATACGGGACAGGGCTACGAGCAGTACTTC
CAWDTGQGYEQYF
>TRBJ1-1|.|TRBV14|.
TGTGCCAGCAGCCAAGGGCGGCGGGGTGCTTTCTTT
CASSQGRRGAFF
>TRBJ1-2|many|TRBV6-5|TRBD1
TGTGCCAGCAGTCCCGACAGGGTAGGCTACACCTTC
CASSPDRVGYTF
>TRBJ2-3|.|TRBV4-2|TRBD2
TGTGCCAGCAGCCAAGGGGGGCGGGAGGCCACAGATACGCAGTATTTT
CASSQGGREATDTQYF
>TRBJ1-2|.|TRBV6-6|.
TGTGCCAGCAGCCCTACAGGGAACTATGGCTACACCTTC
CASSPTGNYGYTF
>TRBJ2-5|.|TRBV7-2|TRBD1
TGTGCCAGCAGCCCGACAGGGTTACAAGAGACCCAGTACTTC
CASSPTGLQETQYF
>TRBJ1-4|.|TRBV29-1|TRBD1
TGCAGCGCGGGACAGGGGAGAGGGGAAAAACTGTTTTTT
CSAGQGRGEKLFF
>TRBJ2-1|.|TRBV6-5|.
TGTGCCAGCAGTTACGCGGGACTCAACTCCTACAATGAGCAGTTCTTC
CASSYAGLNSYNEQFF
>TRBJ1-4|.|TRBV2|.
TGTGCCAGCAGTGGGGAGGCGGCGGCTAATGAAAAACTGTTTTTT
CASSGEAAANEKLFF
>TRBJ1-1|.|TRBV10-3|.
TGTGCCATCAGCGAAACCGGGAACACTGAAGCTTTCTTT
CAISETGNTEAFF